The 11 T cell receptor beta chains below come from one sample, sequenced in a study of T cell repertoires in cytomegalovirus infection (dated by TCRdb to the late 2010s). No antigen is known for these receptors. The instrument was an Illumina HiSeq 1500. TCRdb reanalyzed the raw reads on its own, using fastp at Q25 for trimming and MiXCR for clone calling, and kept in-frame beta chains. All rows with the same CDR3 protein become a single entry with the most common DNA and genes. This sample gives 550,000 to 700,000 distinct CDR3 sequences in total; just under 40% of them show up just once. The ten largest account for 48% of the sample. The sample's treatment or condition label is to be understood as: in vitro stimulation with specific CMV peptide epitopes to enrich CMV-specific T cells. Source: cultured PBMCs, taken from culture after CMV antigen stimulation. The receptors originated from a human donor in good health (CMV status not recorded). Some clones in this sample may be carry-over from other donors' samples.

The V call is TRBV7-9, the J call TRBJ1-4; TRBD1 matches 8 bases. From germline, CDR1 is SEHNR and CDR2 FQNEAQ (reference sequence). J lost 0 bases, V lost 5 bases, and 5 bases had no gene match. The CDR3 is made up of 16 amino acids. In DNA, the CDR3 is TGTGCCAGCAGCCAGACAGGGGCGGCAACTAATGAAAAACTGTTTTTT. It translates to CASSQTGAATNEKLFF.

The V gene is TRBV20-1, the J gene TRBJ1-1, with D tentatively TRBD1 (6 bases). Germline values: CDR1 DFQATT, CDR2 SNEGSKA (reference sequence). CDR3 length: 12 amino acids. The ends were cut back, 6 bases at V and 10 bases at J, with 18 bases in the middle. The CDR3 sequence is CSATPTGLVAFF. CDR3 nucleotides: TGCAGTGCCACTCCAACAGGGTTAGTAGCTTTCTTT.

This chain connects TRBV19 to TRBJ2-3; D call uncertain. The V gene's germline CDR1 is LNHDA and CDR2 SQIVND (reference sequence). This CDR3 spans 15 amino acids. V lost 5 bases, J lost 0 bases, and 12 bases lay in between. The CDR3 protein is CASSHGILSTDTQYF. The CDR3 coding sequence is TGTGCCAGTAGTCACGGAATACTAAGCACAGATACGCAGTATTTT.

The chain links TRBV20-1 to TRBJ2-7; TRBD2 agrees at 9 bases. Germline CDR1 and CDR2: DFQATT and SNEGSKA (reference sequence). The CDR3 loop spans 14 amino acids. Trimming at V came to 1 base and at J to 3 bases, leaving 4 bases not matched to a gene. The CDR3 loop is CSARGAGGLYEQYF. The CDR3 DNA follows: TGCAGTGCTAGAGGAGCGGGAGGACTCTACGAGCAGTACTTC.

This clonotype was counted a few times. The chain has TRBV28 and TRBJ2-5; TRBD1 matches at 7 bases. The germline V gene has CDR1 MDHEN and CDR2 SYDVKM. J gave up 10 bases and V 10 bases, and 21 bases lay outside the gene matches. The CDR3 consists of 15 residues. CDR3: CATTPSWGQLGDQYF. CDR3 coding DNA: TGTGCCACCACCCCAAGTTGGGGACAGCTTGGCGACCAGTACTTC. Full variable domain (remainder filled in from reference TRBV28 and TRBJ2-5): DVKVTQSSRYLVKRTGEKVFLECVQDMDHENMFWYRQDPGLGLRLIYFSYDVKMKEKGDIPEGYSVSREKKERFSLILESASTNQTSMYLCATTPSWGQLGDQYFGPGTRLLVL.

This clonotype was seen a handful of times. CDR3 DNA: TGTGCCAGCAGCTTGACGGGACAGCCCTTCTCTGGGGCCAACGTCCTGACTTTC. This codes for CASSLTGQPFSGANVLTF. The chain has TRBV7-2 and TRBJ2-6; 7 nucleotides align to TRBD1. Per the germline V gene, CDR1 is SGHTA and CDR2 is FQGNSA. CDR3 length equals 18 residues. Trimming cost V 3 bases and J 0 bases; bases outside gene matches: 8.

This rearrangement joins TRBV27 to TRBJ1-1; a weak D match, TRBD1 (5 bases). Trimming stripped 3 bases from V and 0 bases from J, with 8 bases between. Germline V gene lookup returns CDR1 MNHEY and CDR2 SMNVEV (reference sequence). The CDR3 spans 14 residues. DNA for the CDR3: TGTGCCAGCAGTTTCGGGGCAGTGAACACTGAAGCTTTCTTT. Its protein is CASSFGAVNTEAFF.

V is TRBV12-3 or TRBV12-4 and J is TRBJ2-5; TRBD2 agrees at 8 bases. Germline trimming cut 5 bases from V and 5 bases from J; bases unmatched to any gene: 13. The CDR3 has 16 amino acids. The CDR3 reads CASSPRRAGDGETQYF. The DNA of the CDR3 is TGTGCCAGCAGTCCCCGCCGAGCGGGAGATGGGGAGACCCAGTACTTC.

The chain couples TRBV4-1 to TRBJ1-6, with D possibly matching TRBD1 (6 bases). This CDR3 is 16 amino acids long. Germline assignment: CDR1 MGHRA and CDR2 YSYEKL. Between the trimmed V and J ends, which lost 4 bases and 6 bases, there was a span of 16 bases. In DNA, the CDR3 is TGCGCCAGCAGCCCCCCGTGGGGGACAACTAATTCACCCCTCCACTTT. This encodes CASSPPWGTTNSPLHF.

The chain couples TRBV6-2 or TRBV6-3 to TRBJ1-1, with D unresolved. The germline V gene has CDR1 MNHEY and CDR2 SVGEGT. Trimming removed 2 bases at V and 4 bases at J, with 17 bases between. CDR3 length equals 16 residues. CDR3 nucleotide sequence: TGTGCCAGCAGTTACCCCGAGTTTTCAGGCGGCACTGAAGCTTTCTTT. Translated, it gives CASSYPEFSGGTEAFF.

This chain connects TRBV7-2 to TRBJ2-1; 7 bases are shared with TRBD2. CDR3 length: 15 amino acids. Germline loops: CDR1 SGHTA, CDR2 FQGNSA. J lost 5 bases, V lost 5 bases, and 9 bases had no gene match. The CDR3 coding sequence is TGTGCCAGCAGCCAAACTCGGGACTACAACAATGAGCAGTTCTTC. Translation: CASSQTRDYNNEQFF. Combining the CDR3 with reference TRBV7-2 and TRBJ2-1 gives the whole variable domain GAGVSQSPSNKVTEKGKDVELRCDPISGHTALYWYRQSLGQGLEFLIYFQGNSAPDKSGLPSDRFSAERTGGSVSTLTIQRTQQEDSAVYLCASSQTRDYNNEQFFGPGTRLTVL.